This entry lists 22 T cell receptor beta chains sequenced from one sample in a study of OX40 agonist ivuxolimab in advanced cancers. Assay: immunoSEQ multiplex PCR; the TCRdb copy retains only in-frame clones and omits some. The data show tens of thousands of clones, over 80% seen once. The sequencing here drew on CD4+ or CD8+ T cells sorted from blood, taken in a trial of the OX40 agonist ivuxolimab. These TCRs come from an adult with an advanced solid tumor such as melanoma, head and neck, liver or kidney cancer.

The chain is built from TRBV30 and TRBJ1-3, with D possibly matching TRBD1 (5 bases). Germline V gives CDR1 GTSNPN, CDR2 SVGIG (reference sequence). This CDR3 comprises 15 residues. Trimming removed 0 bases at V and 0 bases at J, with 9 bases between. The CDR3 sequence is CAWSVGASSGNTIYF. As DNA, the CDR3 is TGTGCCTGGAGTGTAGGGGCGAGCTCTGGAAACACCATATATTTT.

The chain couples TRBV2 to TRBJ2-1; 8 bases align to TRBD1. This CDR3 spans 18 amino acids. J was trimmed by 5 bases and V by 3 bases; bases with no gene match: 15. Germline loops: CDR1 SNHLY, CDR2 FYNNEI. CDR3 region: CASSDANTAGGLDNEQFF. The CDR3 coding sequence is TGTGCCAGCAGTGACGCAAACACCGCAGGGGGCCTGGACAATGAGCAGTTCTTC.

The chain recombines TRBV27 with TRBJ1-4, with TRBD1 matching over 7 bases. Germline assignment: CDR1 MNHEY and CDR2 SMNVEV (reference sequence). The CDR3 is 14 amino acids. J lost 8 bases, V lost 3 bases, and 6 bases had no gene match. CDR3: CASSFQGEGEKLFF. In DNA form, the CDR3 reads TGTGCCAGCAGTTTCCAGGGGGAAGGAGAAAAACTGTTTTTT.

The chain combines TRBV6-5 with TRBJ2-7; the D gene is possibly TRBD2 (6 bases). Trimming took 2 bases from V and 0 from J, leaving 11 bases between them. The germline V gene has CDR1 MNHEY and CDR2 SVGAGI. The CDR3 covers 15 residues. For the CDR3, the DNA is TGTGCCAGCAGTTACGTTGGGACTGTCTCCTACGAGCAGTACTTC. Amino acids: CASSYVGTVSYEQYF.

V is TRBV7-9 and J is TRBJ1-4; D possibly corresponds to TRBD1 (5 bases). Germline values: CDR1 SEHNR, CDR2 FQNEAQ (reference sequence). Trimming took 3 bases from V and 5 from J, leaving 16 bases between them. The CDR3 has 16 amino acids. The CDR3 sequence is CASSLGSGGRNEKLFF. The CDR3, as DNA: TGTGCCAGCAGCTTGGGATCCGGGGGGAGAAATGAAAAACTGTTTTTT.

The chain combines TRBV27 with TRBJ2-7; maybe TRBD1 (7 bases). V lost 5 bases to trimming and J lost 3 bases, with 17 bases between them. The length of the CDR3 is 15 residues. From germline, CDR1 is MNHEY and CDR2 SMNVEV (reference sequence). DNA of the CDR3: TGTGCCAGCAGTGAGCAGGGGGGCGCGTACTACGAGCAGTACTTC. Translation gives CASSEQGGAYYEQYF.

Comment on this clone: The identical CDR3 is also encoded by other nucleotide sequences in the sample. In nucleotides, the CDR3 is TGTGCCAGCAGCTTACCGGGACAGGGGCAGTACTTC. Protein sequence: CASSLPGQGQYF. The gene calls are TRBV7-9 and TRBJ2-7, with 9 nucleotides matching TRBD1. V shed 2 bases and J 9 bases; nucleotides not matched to a gene: 2. The CDR3 contains 12 residues. In germline, CDR1 is SEHNR, CDR2 FQNEAQ (reference sequence).

This rearrangement joins TRBV2 to TRBJ2-1; D is unresolved. The CDR3 sequence is 14 residues long. Germline CDR1 is SNHLY and CDR2 is FYNNEI. Trimming removed 8 bases from V and 6 bases from J, with 17 bases in between. The CDR3 DNA reads TGTGCCAGCCTAGACTTAATCTTGGGCAATGAGCAGTTCTTC. It codes for CASLDLILGNEQFF.

The chain links TRBV27 to TRBJ2-7, with a weak D call TRBD1 (5 bases). V lost 6 bases, J lost 0 bases, and 15 bases lay in between. The length of the CDR3 is 15 residues. Germline V gives CDR1 MNHEY, CDR2 SMNVEV (reference sequence). CDR3 DNA sequence: TGTGCCAGCAGGTTGCCAGGGTCTAGCTCCTACGAGCAGTACTTC. It translates to CASRLPGSSSYEQYF.

This chain uses TRBV2 with TRBJ2-5, with a weak D call TRBD2 (5 bases). CDR1 is SNHLY, CDR2 FYNNEI, per germline. This CDR3 has 13 amino acids. Trimming stripped 3 bases from V and 7 bases from J, with 12 bases between. The DNA for the CDR3 is TGTGCCAGCAGTGATTCGCGGGCCGGGACCCAGTACTTC. Amino acid sequence: CASSDSRAGTQYF.

This chain connects TRBV4-3 to TRBJ1-3; possibly TRBD1 for D (5 bases). Trimming cost V 4 bases and J 0 bases, with 13 bases left between them. This CDR3 is built from 16 residues. Germline CDR1 is LGHNA and CDR2 is YSLEER. The CDR3 nucleotides are TGCGCCAGCAGCCCAGGTGGGGGGAACTCTGGAAACACCATATATTTT. This gives the protein CASSPGGGNSGNTIYF.

The chain has TRBV5-4 and TRBJ2-1, with TRBD2 matching over 8 bases. Germline V lookup: CDR1 SGHNT, CDR2 YYREEE (reference sequence). V gave up 2 bases and J gave up 9 bases; unmatched junction bases: 10. This CDR3 region has 15 residues. The CDR3 DNA reads as TGTGCCAGCAGCTTACCGGGACTAGGGGGAGGTGAGCAGTTCTTC. It specifies CASSLPGLGGGEQFF.

V usage is TRBV18 and J usage is TRBJ2-4, with a tentative D call TRBD1 (6 bases). This CDR3 comprises 14 residues. Trimming took 3 bases from V and 7 from J, leaving 13 bases between them. Looked up from germline, CDR1 is KGHSH and CDR2 is LQKENI. CDR3 amino acids: CASSPPGEGNIQYF. The CDR3 bases are TGTGCCAGCTCACCCCCAGGGGAAGGGAACATTCAGTACTTC.

The table lists this clone with a count of one. The chain employs TRBV28 and TRBJ2-3; D unresolved. This CDR3 is 14 amino acids long. Trimming took 6 bases from V and 1 from J, leaving 11 bases between them. Germline loops: CDR1 MDHEN, CDR2 SYDVKM. The CDR3 spells CASRTGGGTDTQYF. The CDR3 bases are TGTGCCAGCAGGACGGGTGGAGGCACAGATACGCAGTATTTT.

The gene calls are TRBV11-2 and TRBJ1-1, with D possibly matching TRBD1 (6 bases). V lost 3 bases, J lost 7 bases, and 12 bases lay in between. CDR3 length: 13 amino acids. Per the germline V gene, CDR1 is SGHAT and CDR2 is FQNNGV. The CDR3 coding sequence is TGTGCCAGCAGCTTTATGAGGGGGGTTGAAGCTTTCTTT. This sequence encodes CASSFMRGVEAFF.

This chain joins TRBV11-3 and TRBJ2-5, with TRBD2 matching 10 bases. CDR1 SGHNT and CDR2 YENEEA come from the germline V gene. Germline trimming cut 1 base from V and 0 bases from J; bases unmatched to any gene: 5. The CDR3 runs 17 residues. This CDR3 reads CASSLGTLAGNQETQYF. CDR3 bases: TGTGCCAGCAGCTTAGGGACACTAGCGGGGAACCAAGAGACCCAGTACTTC.

This chain uses TRBV4-3 with TRBJ2-7, with 13 bases lining up with TRBD2. J lost 4 bases, V lost 1 base, and 4 bases had no gene match. The CDR3 totals 16 residues. Germline CDR1 reads LGHNA; CDR2 reads YSLEER. CDR3 nucleotides: TGCGCCAGCAGCCAAGGGACTAGCGGGAGTGCATACGAGCAGTACTTC. It codes for CASSQGTSGSAYEQYF.

This chain links TRBV18 with TRBJ2-7; D is undetermined. Trimming removed 0 bases at V and 2 bases at J, with 8 bases between. CDR1 is KGHSH and CDR2 is LQKENI in the germline V gene. This CDR3 contains 14 residues. The DNA for the CDR3 is TGTGCCAGCTCACCACCCAGTCGGGCCTACGAGCAGTACTTC. It yields the protein CASSPPSRAYEQYF. Full variable domain (rest looked up from reference TRBV18 and TRBJ2-7): NAGVMQNPRHLVRRRGQEARLRCSPMKGHSHVYWYRQLPEEGLKFMVYLQKENIIDESGMPKERFSAEFPKEGPSILRIQQVVRGDSAAYFCASSPPSRAYEQYFGPGTRLTVT.

The V and J genes are TRBV7-2 and TRBJ1-2, with a weak D call TRBD1 (5 bases). CDR3 size: 15 residues. Trimming pared 2 bases from V and 1 base from J, leaving 11 bases between. The germline gives CDR1 SGHTA, CDR2 FQGNSA. CDR3 nucleotide sequence: TGTGCCAGCAGCTTAAGCGGGGGTAATAACTATGGCTACACCTTC. Protein sequence: CASSLSGGNNYGYTF.

J is TRBJ1-3 and V is TRBV28; D call uncertain. Germline V gene lookup returns CDR1 MDHEN and CDR2 SYDVKM. The CDR3 sequence is 14 residues long. The ends were cut back, 8 bases at V and 0 bases at J, with 11 bases in the middle. In nucleotides, the CDR3 is TGTGCCAGCTTAACTGGGGTCTCTGGAAACACCATATATTTT. This gives the protein CASLTGVSGNTIYF. Variable domain in full (rest from reference TRBV28 and TRBJ1-3): DVKVTQSSRYLVKRTGEKVFLECVQDMDHENMFWYRQDPGLGLRLIYFSYDVKMKEKGDIPEGYSVSREKKERFSLILESASTNQTSMYLCASLTGVSGNTIYFGEGSWLTVV.

This chain joins TRBV5-1 and TRBJ2-3; D may correspond to TRBD1 or TRBD2 (5 bases each). The length of the CDR3 is 15 residues. In germline, CDR1 is SGHRS, CDR2 YFSETQ. Deletions cut 1 base from V and 3 bases from J, with 12 bases between. The DNA for the CDR3 is TGCGCCAGCAGCTTGCTCCGGGGCTCGACAGATACGCAGTATTTT. It codes for CASSLLRGSTDTQYF.

The V gene is TRBV11-2, the J gene TRBJ1-3, with unresolved D. V shed 3 bases and J shed 0 bases, with 3 bases lying between them. The length of the CDR3 is 13 residues. Looked up from germline, CDR1 is SGHAT and CDR2 is FQNNGV. CDR3 protein: CASSFPSGNTIYF. The CDR3 nucleotides are TGTGCCAGCAGCTTCCCCTCTGGAAACACCATATATTTT.